These 24 T cell receptor beta chains came from one sample sequenced in a study of regulatory T cells in long-lasting Graves disease. Time point of the sample: newly diagnosed GD, antithyroid drugs for less than 3 months. From PBMCs, RNA was extracted and then used to make the TCR library. To make TCR beta libraries, researchers used iRepertoire HTBI primers and Arm-PCR of CDR3 regions. TCRdb reprocessed the multiplex PCR reads via MiXCR and lists one record per CDR3 protein. The data contain about 500,000 distinct CDR3 sequences, around 15% of them singletons. The same sample was also used in a study of T cells in Graves' hyperthyroidism and ophthalmopathy.

The source material was peripheral blood mononuclear cells (PBMCs), sampled at new diagnosis, from a patient treated with antithyroid drugs. Receptors originate from a man in his forties with Graves disease.

The sample holds many counts of this clonotype. This sequence joins TRBV20-1 and TRBJ2-3, with D perhaps matching TRBD1 (5 bases). Germline assignment: CDR1 DFQATT and CDR2 SNEGSKA (reference sequence). This CDR3 has 14 amino acids. Trimming took off 1 base at V and 5 bases at J, with 13 bases between the two ends. CDR3 DNA: TGCAGTGCTAGAGTTCTCGCCCAGGGAGATACGCAGTATTTT. It encodes CSARVLAQGDTQYF.

The rearrangement links TRBV14 to TRBJ2-1, with TRBD2 as a possible D gene (6 bases). Per germline, CDR1 SGHDN and CDR2 FVKESK. This CDR3 has 16 residues. V was trimmed by 1 base and J by 3 bases, leaving 13 bases between them. CDR3 sequence reads: CASSQVALAHYNEQFF. CDR3 coding DNA: TGTGCCAGCAGCCAAGTGGCACTAGCCCACTACAATGAGCAGTTCTTC.

The chain joins TRBV11-3 to TRBJ2-7; D gene unclear. Trimming took off 2 bases at V and 2 bases at J, with 13 bases between the two ends. Germline V CDR1 and CDR2: SGHNT, YENEEA. CDR3 length: 15 amino acids. The CDR3 DNA reads TGTGCCAGCAGCTTACCTGGAGTAGCCCCCTACGAGCAGTACTTC. Translated, it gives CASSLPGVAPYEQYF.

This clonotype was observed many times. The chain has TRBV28 and TRBJ2-4; D tentatively fits TRBD1 or TRBD2 (6 bases each). The CDR3 totals 16 residues. CDR1 MDHEN and CDR2 SYDVKM come from the germline V gene. Trimming pared 2 bases from V and 9 bases from J, leaving 20 bases between. The CDR3 spells CASSLGTPGGQGIQYF. CDR3 coding DNA: TGTGCCAGCAGTTTAGGTACCCCCGGGGGCCAAGGCATTCAGTACTTC.

V gene TRBV7-3 combines with J gene TRBJ2-5; D not resolved. Germline CDR1 is SGHTA and CDR2 is FQGTGA. Deletions cut 5 bases from V and 5 bases from J, with 18 bases between. The CDR3 extends over 15 amino acids. The CDR3 is CASSQSGQMGETQYF. CDR3 DNA sequence: TGTGCCAGCAGCCAAAGTGGCCAAATGGGGGAGACCCAGTACTTC.

This clonotype was detected a few times. The genes are TRBV6-2 or TRBV6-3 and TRBJ2-3, with 11 bases aligning to TRBD1. Germline assignment: CDR1 MNHEY and CDR2 SVGEGT. With 7 bases clipped from V and 8 bases from J, the junction kept 14 bases outside the gene matches. This CDR3 has 16 amino acids. CDR3 sequence reads: CASNTYPGQGASTQYF. The CDR3 DNA sequence: TGTGCCAGCAACACCTACCCAGGACAGGGGGCGAGTACGCAGTATTTT.

There are a few counts of this clonotype. J is TRBJ1-2 and V is TRBV27; no definite D call. Deletions cut 3 bases from V and 6 bases from J, with 11 bases between. The CDR3 totals 13 residues. The germline CDR1 and CDR2 sequences are MNHEY and SMNVEV (reference sequence). CDR3 in amino acids: CASSFSLRHGYTF. CDR3 sequence (DNA): TGTGCCAGCAGTTTTAGTCTCAGACATGGCTACACCTTC.

This clonotype was observed many times. V and J are TRBV12-3 or TRBV12-4 and TRBJ2-1, with D perhaps given as TRBD1 or TRBD2 (5 bases each). V gave up 5 bases and J gave up 4 bases, with 12 bases separating them. The CDR3 loop spans 14 amino acids. In DNA form, the CDR3 reads TGTGCCAGCAGTCGGGGCGGGCATTACAATGAGCAGTTCTTC. This codes for CASSRGGHYNEQFF.

The chain employs TRBV25-1 and TRBJ2-5; TRBD1 agrees at 10 bases. V shed 4 bases, J shed 5 bases, and the junction held 4 bases outside the gene matches. Germline V gene sequence: CDR1 MGHDK, CDR2 SYGVNS. This CDR3 comprises 14 residues. In DNA form, the CDR3 reads TGTGCCAGCAGTGTGGGACAGGGGTTCGAGACCCAGTACTTC. This gives the protein CASSVGQGFETQYF.

In this sample, this clonotype turned up many times. The chain carries TRBV3-1 and TRBJ2-1, with TRBD1 identical over 7 bases. The junction had 1 base not matched to a gene; V was cut back by 6 bases and J by 8 bases. The CDR3 has 11 residues. Germline lookup yields CDR1 LGHDT and CDR2 YNNKEL (reference sequence). The CDR3 here is CASSQGDEQFF. The CDR3 coding sequence is TGTGCCAGCAGTCAGGGGGATGAGCAGTTCTTC.

In this sample, this clonotype turned up many times. The chain recombines TRBV11-1 with TRBJ1-1; D gene unclear. This CDR3 has 13 amino acids. The germline V gene encodes CDR1 SGHAT and CDR2 FQDESV (reference sequence). The germline V and J ends were trimmed by 4 bases and 1 base, with 7 bases remaining between them. The CDR3 DNA reads as TGTGCCAGCAGCTCTAGCCGGAACACTGAAGCTTTCTTT. Its protein product is CASSSSRNTEAFF. The full variable domain, in which reference TRBV11-1 and TRBJ1-1 provide the parts outside the CDR3, is EAEVAQSPRYKITEKSQAVAFWCDPISGHATLYWYRQILGQGPELLVQFQDESVVDDSQLPKDRFSAERLKGVDSTLKIQPAELGDSAMYLCASSSSRNTEAFFGQGTRLTVV.

A note on this clonotype: A much more abundant neighbour one base away suggests this may be a read error. V is TRBV12-3 or TRBV12-4 and J is TRBJ1-1, with D perhaps TRBD1 (6 bases). This CDR3 has 15 residues. The CDR3 DNA reads TGTGCCAGCAGGGAGGCCCGGGGGCTGAACATTGAAGCTTTCTTT. This encodes CASREARGLNIEAFF.

This chain joins TRBV20-1 and TRBJ2-5; D remains ambiguous. This CDR3 contains 13 residues. V was pared by 3 bases and J by 1 base, with 9 bases between. Germline CDR1 and CDR2: DFQATT and SNEGSKA (reference sequence). CDR3 in DNA: TGCAGTGCTAGTACCCCACTCCAAGAGACCCAGTACTTC. Its protein is CSASTPLQETQYF.

The V and J genes are TRBV7-9 and TRBJ1-1; D gene ambiguous. The CDR3 runs to 14 residues. V lost 2 bases, J lost 0 bases, and 7 bases lay in between. From germline, CDR1 is SEHNR and CDR2 FQNEAQ (reference sequence). The CDR3 here is CASSLNFVNTEAFF. The CDR3 region has the DNA TGTGCCAGCAGCTTAAACTTCGTGAACACTGAAGCTTTCTTT.

This clonotype was found many times. The V and J genes are TRBV3-1 and TRBJ1-2; D remains unclear. V lost 4 bases, J lost 4 bases, and 7 bases lay in between. This CDR3 region has 12 residues. Germline lookup yields CDR1 LGHDT and CDR2 YNNKEL (reference sequence). The CDR3 coding sequence is TGTGCCAGCAGCCCCAAGGGCTATGGCTACACCTTC. It encodes CASSPKGYGYTF.

This clonotype was observed many times. This chain joins TRBV11-2 and TRBJ2-1, with TRBD2 identical over 15 bases. Unmatched junction bases numbered 6, after V lost 7 bases and J lost 2 bases. The CDR3 consists of 17 residues. Germline-derived CDR1 and CDR2 are SGHAT and FQNNGV. The CDR3 DNA sequence: TGTGCCAGCACCGGGACTAGCGGGAGGATAGCCTACAATGAGCAGTTCTTC. Residues: CASTGTSGRIAYNEQFF.

This clonotype has ten or more counts. This chain joins TRBV18 and TRBJ2-7; D not certain. Per germline, CDR1 KGHSH and CDR2 LQKENI. This CDR3 comprises 12 residues. V lost 3 bases to trimming and J lost 6 bases, with 9 bases between them. The CDR3 loop is CASSPPDGEQYF. In nucleotides, the CDR3 is TGTGCCAGCTCACCTCCGGACGGCGAGCAGTACTTC.

This clonotype was detected ten times or more. V usage is TRBV28 and J usage is TRBJ2-7; D gene ambiguous. Germline CDR1 MDHEN, CDR2 SYDVKM. The CDR3 sequence is 11 residues long. V dropped 6 bases and J dropped 7 bases, with 10 bases sitting between them. CDR3 amino acids: CASSPGREQYF. DNA of the CDR3: TGTGCCAGCAGCCCTGGGCGGGAGCAGTACTTC.

This rearrangement joins TRBV15 to TRBJ2-3; 10 bases match TRBD1. The CDR3 totals 18 residues. The V segment lost 7 bases and the J segment 5 bases; nucleotides outside the gene matches: 18. The germline V gene has CDR1 LNHNV and CDR2 YYDKDF (reference sequence). The CDR3 loop is CATTTRGVGTGVGDTQYF. CDR3 coding DNA: TGTGCCACCACCACGCGCGGGGTCGGGACAGGGGTTGGAGATACGCAGTATTTT.

This chain joins TRBV12-3 or TRBV12-4 and TRBJ2-7; D gene uncertain. The germline V and J ends were trimmed by 6 bases and 3 bases, with 12 bases remaining between them. CDR3 length equals 13 residues. This chain's CDR3 is CASRTGSNYEQYF. The CDR3, as DNA: TGTGCCAGCAGGACCGGGTCTAACTACGAGCAGTACTTC.

About this clonotype: This may come from a read error, since a much larger clone is one base off. The chain is built from TRBV2 and TRBJ2-2; 7 bases agree with TRBD1. From germline, CDR1 is SNHLY and CDR2 FYNNEI. Trimming at V came to 11 bases and at J to 5 bases, leaving 11 bases not matched to a gene. This CDR3 comprises 14 residues. Here the CDR3 reads CAAAQGVRTGELFF. CDR3 nucleotide sequence: TGTGCCGCAGCCCAGGGGGTGAGGACCGGGGAGCTGTTTTTT.

This clonotype showed up many times. The J gene is TRBJ1-4, the V gene TRBV18, with D possibly TRBD1 on 6 matching bases. Deletions cut 3 bases from V and 5 bases from J, with 13 bases between. Germline V gives CDR1 KGHSH, CDR2 LQKENI. The CDR3 contains 15 residues. This CDR3 reads CASSPRGGSNEKLFF. DNA for the CDR3: TGTGCCAGCTCACCCCGCGGGGGCTCAAATGAAAAACTGTTTTTT.

Many counts were recorded for this clonotype. The chain recombines TRBV7-9 with TRBJ2-5, with 7 bases fitting TRBD1. The CDR3 has 16 amino acids. Per the germline V gene, CDR1 is SEHNR and CDR2 is FQNEAQ (reference sequence). V shed 0 bases, J shed 5 bases, and the junction held 9 bases outside the gene matches. CDR3 residues: CASSLAMTGNAETQYF. The CDR3 DNA sequence: TGTGCCAGCAGCTTAGCGATGACAGGGAATGCGGAGACCCAGTACTTC.

This clonotype was found a few times. V gene TRBV6-1 combines with J gene TRBJ1-5; the D is unclear. Deletions cut 7 bases from V and 8 bases from J, with 15 bases between. The CDR3 covers 13 residues. Germline values: CDR1 MNHNS, CDR2 SASEGT. CDR3 region: CASISLPTEPQHF. CDR3 nucleotide sequence: TGTGCCAGCATCTCCCTCCCCACCGAGCCCCAGCATTTT.